Listed below are T cell receptor beta chains from one sample, sequenced in a study of shared clonotypes between healthy human individuals. Some clones are missing from TCRdb's copy, which holds only in-frame ones; the method was immunoSEQ multiplex PCR. Here the sample spans some 580,000 clones, roughly 98% being singletons. The source material was naive CD8+ T cells sorted from blood. The receptors originated from a man between 25 and 39 years old in good health. The CDR3 runs from the conserved cysteine through the conserved F or W. A D gene is named only where the DNA matches it firmly. Rows may omit the clone size; those that give it use once, few, many or a size class.

>.|.|TRBV19|TRBJ2-1
CATAPTGYNEQFF
TGTGCCACCGCACCCACTGGATACAATGAGCAGTTCTTC
>.|once|TRBV5-1|TRBJ1-1
CASRGTPGVGLGNTEAFF
TGCGCCAGCAGGGGAACTCCGGGGGTCGGATTAGGTAACACTGAAGCTTTCTTT
>.|.|TRBV5-3|TRBJ1-4
CARSKDSPFEKLFF
TGTGCCAGAAGCAAGGACAGCCCGTTTGAAAAACTGTTTTTT
>.|.|TRBV2|TRBJ1-4
CASSDLSSSNEKLFF
TGTGCCAGCAGTGATCTTTCCAGCTCTAATGAAAAACTGTTTTTT
>TRBD1|once|TRBV9|TRBJ2-7
CASSTPRDRGSPYEQYF
TGTGCCAGCAGCACCCCCCGGGACAGGGGATCCCCCTACGAGCAGTACTTC
>.|.|TRBV15|TRBJ1-2
CATSRDRRDTYYGYTF
TGTGCCACCAGCAGAGATAGGAGAGACACATACTATGGCTACACCTTC
>.|.|TRBV7-9|TRBJ2-1
CASSPTSGEDEQFF
TGTGCCAGCAGCCCCACTAGTGGGGAAGATGAGCAGTTCTTC
>.|.|TRBV29-1|TRBJ2-6
CSVGDVEWPGANVLTF
TGCAGCGTTGGGGATGTCGAGTGGCCTGGGGCCAACGTCCTGACTTTC
>TRBD1|.|TRBV19|TRBJ1-1
CASSFGTGHTEAFF
TGTGCCAGTAGTTTTGGGACAGGACACACTGAAGCTTTCTTT
>TRBD2|.|TRBV29-1|TRBJ2-7
CSASASGRVEQYF
TGCAGCGCCTCCGCTAGCGGGAGGGTCGAGCAGTACTTC
>TRBD2|.|TRBV19|TRBJ2-1
CATAGLAYNEQFF
TGTGCCACCGCGGGACTAGCCTACAATGAGCAGTTCTTC
>TRBD1|.|TRBV10-2|TRBJ2-7
CASSETQGARNEQYF
TGCGCCAGCAGTGAGACACAGGGGGCGAGGAACGAGCAGTACTTC